This paragraph covers one T cell receptor beta chain sequence. Its antigen is not yet known. Per-nucleotide qualities are absent, and no much larger clonotype sits a single base away. The entry originates in a study of CD8 T cells in Susac syndrome (dated by TCRdb to between 2018 and 2021). Background for the entire study: Whether CD8+ T cell activation and differentiation in Susac syndrome was antigen driven was tested using repertoire sequencing. Study-level results and caveats: The number of individuals in the TCR sequencing and HLA analysis was recognized as being relatively small.

High-throughput TCR beta sequencing profiled peripheral blood CD8+ and CD4+ T cells from healthy donors, Susac syndrome patients and multiple sclerosis patients. Treatment-naive patients with stable or active relapsing-remitting disease fulfilling revised McDonald criteria were used as multiple sclerosis controls. CD8+ TEMRA cells were enriched by FACS, while bulk CD8+ and CD4+ T cells were purified by magnetic negative isolation. Blood was drawn into EDTA tubes, processed within 24 hours, and PBMCs were isolated by density gradient centrifugation. PBMCs intended for TCR sequencing were cryopreserved in liquid nitrogen and were subsequently thawed in a 37 degrees C water bath. The sorted or isolated CD4+, CD8+ and CD8+ TEMRA cells reached a purity of at least 90%. RNA was extracted using the RNeasy kit, and roughly 0.5 to 1 ug of the RNA was reverse transcribed with random hexamers. The immunoSEQ multiplex PCR assay, covering 54 Vbeta and 13 Jbeta segments, was used to amplify TCR beta CDR3 regions. To correct PCR amplification bias, a synthetic template baseline was used for both primer optimization and computational correction. The study's own analysis went as follows. Only productive sequences were kept, with reads annotated to V, D and J genes according to IMGT and analyzed in immunoSEQ Analyzer. Clonality was calculated as one minus the Shannon entropy normalized by log2 of the number of productive unique sequences. For each patient and control, public and private clones were evaluated among the 100 most prevalent clones. A clone was defined as Susac-specific if it was absent from the healthy and MS cohorts, from 1052 published viral clones and from other ImmuneACCESS disease sequences. TCRdb's own reprocessing of the public reads used fastp at Q25 and MiXCR and kept productive beta chains. Rows are combined by CDR3 protein, so each entry shows the most common genes and DNA. TCRdb's processing, not the study's, gives the V and J calls here. The sample yields 130,000 or so distinct CDR3 sequences; roughly 95% were counted once. Over 0.09% of the sample lies in the top ten.

According to the germline V gene (reference sequence), CDR1 reads LGHDT and CDR2 reads YNNKEL. The CDR3 measures 17 amino acids from cysteine to phenylalanine. Kept here is only the CDR3 DNA, which spans 51 bases and is read in frame from base 1. The V end gives up 0 bases and the J end 4 bases, leaving 7 bases in the junction not matched to a gene. Material for sequencing was CD4+ T cells from PBMCs. The rearranged chain carries TRBV3-1 and TRBJ2-1; a stretch of 9 junction bases matches TRBD2. This sequence originates from a human donor with multiple sclerosis. The DNA sequence is TGTGCCAGCAGCCAAGATGGGGCGGGAGGGCTGTACAATGAGCAGTTCTTC. Translated, it reads CASSQDGAGGLYNEQFF.